The next 12 T cell receptor beta chains were all read from a single sample in a study of blood T cell repertoires in COVID-19. The method was immunoSEQ multiplex PCR; TCRdb's version includes in-frame clones alone and lacks a portion of them. The table lists 110,000 or so clones, approximately 84% of them singletons. Sequencing was performed on peripheral blood. The receptors come from a man aged 45-65 years with acute or convalescent COVID-19.

The gene calls are TRBV5-6 and TRBJ2-7, with D perhaps TRBD1 (5 bases). The CDR3 is made up of 15 amino acids. The germline V and J ends were trimmed by 1 base and 0 bases, with 11 bases remaining between them. From germline, CDR1 is SGHDT and CDR2 YYEEEE. CDR3 sequence reads: CASSLTGPSSYEQYF. The CDR3 coding sequence is TGTGCCAGCAGCTTGACAGGACCGAGCTCCTACGAGCAGTACTTC.

V gene TRBV5-1 combines with J gene TRBJ1-5; TRBD1 matches at 9 bases. Trimming removed 0 bases from V and 6 bases from J; junction bases left unmatched: 1. This CDR3 is built from 14 residues. CDR1 SGHRS and CDR2 YFSETQ come from the germline V gene. For the CDR3, the DNA is TGCGCCAGCAGCTTGGGACAGGGGGGTCAGCCCCAGCATTTT. The encoded protein is CASSLGQGGQPQHF.

The rearrangement links TRBV4-1 to TRBJ1-4; no clear D. CDR1 is MGHRA and CDR2 is YSYEKL in the germline V gene. CDR3 length: 16 residues. V shed 1 base and J shed 8 bases, with 17 bases lying between them. The CDR3 nucleotides are TGCGCCAGCAGCCAAGCCGGAACCGAAAGAGGGGAAAAACTGTTTTTT. This gives the protein CASSQAGTERGEKLFF.

V usage is TRBV28 and J usage is TRBJ1-5; D remains ambiguous. The CDR3 sequence is 14 residues long. Trimming shortened V by 5 bases and J by 0 bases, and 8 bases separated the two germline ends. Germline CDR1 is MDHEN and CDR2 is SYDVKM. The CDR3 nucleotides are TGTGCCAGCAGTCCTTCCTTTAGCAATCAGCCCCAGCATTTT. This sequence encodes CASSPSFSNQPQHF.

The chain couples TRBV28 to TRBJ1-5; 8 bases align to TRBD1. The CDR3 runs 16 residues. The V gene end was trimmed by 5 bases and the J gene end by 3 bases; junction bases not matched to a gene: 9. The V gene's germline CDR1 is MDHEN and CDR2 SYDVKM. The CDR3 reads CASSEAGQAINQPQHF. Here the CDR3 DNA reads TGTGCCAGCAGTGAGGCGGGACAGGCTATCAATCAGCCCCAGCATTTT.

This clone appeared a few times. The V call is TRBV28, the J call TRBJ1-1; possibly TRBD1 for D (5 bases). The CDR3 has 14 amino acids. The V end was cut by 4 bases, the J end by 4 bases, with 13 bases between. Germline V gene data show CDR1 as MDHEN and CDR2 as SYDVKM. The CDR3 here is CASSSPGGITEAFF. Here the CDR3 DNA reads TGTGCCAGCAGTTCCCCCGGGGGTATCACTGAAGCTTTCTTT. Full variable domain (rest looked up from reference TRBV28 and TRBJ1-1): DVKVTQSSRYLVKRTGEKVFLECVQDMDHENMFWYRQDPGLGLRLIYFSYDVKMKEKGDIPEGYSVSREKKERFSLILESASTNQTSMYLCASSSPGGITEAFFGQGTRLTVV.

This clone was found a few times. The chain is built from TRBV19 and TRBJ1-1; 7 nucleotides match TRBD1. The CDR3 spans 15 residues. Germline V gives CDR1 LNHDA, CDR2 SQIVND (reference sequence). J gave up 7 bases and V 4 bases, and 12 bases lay outside the gene matches. In nucleotides, the CDR3 is TGTGCCAGTAGTACGAGACAGGGTGAATTCAGTGAAGCTTTCTTT. Amino acids: CASSTRQGEFSEAFF. Using reference TRBV19 and TRBJ1-1 for the parts outside the CDR3, the full variable domain is DGGITQSPKYLFRKEGQNVTLSCEQNLNHDAMYWYRQDPGQGLRLIYYSQIVNDFQKGDIAEGYSVSREKKESFPLTVTSAQKNPTAFYLCASSTRQGEFSEAFFGQGTRLTVV.

The chain employs TRBV9 and TRBJ2-6; possible D gene TRBD1, 6 bases. Per the germline V gene, CDR1 is SGDLS and CDR2 is YYNGEE. Trimming pared 6 bases from V and 4 bases from J, leaving 14 bases between. This CDR3 spans 15 amino acids. In DNA form, the CDR3 reads TGTGCCAGCACCTTGGGGGCTGCGGGGGCCAACGTCCTGACTTTC. This gives the protein CASTLGAAGANVLTF.

V is TRBV11-2 and J is TRBJ2-3, with 8 bases matching TRBD2. The trim removed 8 bases at V and 7 bases at J, leaving 11 bases unmatched. The CDR3 has 14 residues. Per the germline V gene, CDR1 is SGHAT and CDR2 is FQNNGV. CDR3 nucleotide sequence: TGTGCCAGCCGCAACTTTAGCGGGGCCCATACGCAGTATTTT. Translation gives CASRNFSGAHTQYF.

V and J are TRBV30 and TRBJ2-3, with D unclear. This CDR3 region has 14 residues. From germline, CDR1 is GTSNPN and CDR2 SVGIG (reference sequence). V was pared by 2 bases and J by 1 base, with 10 bases between. CDR3 in amino acids: CAWSSRPGTDTQYF. The CDR3, as DNA: TGTGCCTGGAGTTCTAGGCCCGGCACAGATACGCAGTATTTT.

This sequence joins TRBV29-1 and TRBJ1-1; D not resolved. V was cut by 7 bases and J by 2 bases, with 8 bases left in between. Germline V gene data show CDR1 as SQVTM and CDR2 as ANQGSEA. This CDR3 has 11 residues. CDR3 in amino acids: CSAEFNTEAFF. The CDR3 DNA is TGCAGCGCAGAGTTCAACACTGAAGCTTTCTTT.

Regarding this clone: The sample contains more than one DNA sequence encoding this CDR3. The genes are TRBV28 and TRBJ1-1; 7 positions match TRBD1. CDR3 length equals 15 residues. V lost 5 bases and J lost 0; bases outside the gene matches: 6. Germline V gene lookup returns CDR1 MDHEN and CDR2 SYDVKM. For the CDR3, the DNA is TGTGCCAGCAGTCCGCCGACAGGGATGAACACTGAAGCTTTCTTT. This gives the protein CASSPPTGMNTEAFF.